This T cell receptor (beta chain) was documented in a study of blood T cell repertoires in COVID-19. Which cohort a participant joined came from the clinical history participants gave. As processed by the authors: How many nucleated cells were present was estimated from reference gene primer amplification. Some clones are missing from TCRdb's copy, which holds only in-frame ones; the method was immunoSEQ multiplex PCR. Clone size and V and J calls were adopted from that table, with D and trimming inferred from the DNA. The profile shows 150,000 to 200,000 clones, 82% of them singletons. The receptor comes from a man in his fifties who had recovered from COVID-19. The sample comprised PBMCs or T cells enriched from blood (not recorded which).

The CDR3 nucleotides are TGTGCCAGTAGAACGCGACTAGCGGGGGCGGTGAGTGAGCAGTTCTTC. Translated: CASRTRLAGAVSEQFF. The V and J genes are TRBV19 and TRBJ2-1; 12 nucleotides match TRBD2. CDR3 length: 16 residues. V lost 6 bases, J lost 9 bases, and 12 bases stayed unmatched. Germline values: CDR1 LNHDA, CDR2 SQIVND (reference sequence).